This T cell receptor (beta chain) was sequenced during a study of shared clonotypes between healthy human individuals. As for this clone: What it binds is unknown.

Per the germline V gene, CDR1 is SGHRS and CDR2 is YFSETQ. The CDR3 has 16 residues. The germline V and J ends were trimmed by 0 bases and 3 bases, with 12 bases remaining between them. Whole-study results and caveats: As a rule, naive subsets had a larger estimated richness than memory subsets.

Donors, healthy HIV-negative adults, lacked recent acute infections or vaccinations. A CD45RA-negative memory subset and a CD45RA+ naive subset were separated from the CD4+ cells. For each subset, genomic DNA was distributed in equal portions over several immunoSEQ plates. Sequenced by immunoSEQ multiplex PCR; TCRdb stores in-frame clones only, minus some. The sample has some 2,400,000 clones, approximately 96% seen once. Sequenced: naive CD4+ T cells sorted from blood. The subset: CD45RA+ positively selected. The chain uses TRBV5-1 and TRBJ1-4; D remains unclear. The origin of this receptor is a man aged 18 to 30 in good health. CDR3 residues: CASSLAGGPANEKLFF. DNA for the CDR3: TGCGCCAGCAGCTTGGCAGGAGGTCCGGCTAATGAAAAACTGTTTTTT.